A selection of T cell receptor beta chains follows, all from one sample in a study of blood T cell repertoires in COVID-19. Only in-frame clones appear in the TCRdb table, and some are missing; sequencing was by immunoSEQ multiplex PCR. The sample yields roughly 41,000 clones, roughly 70% seen once. Material: peripheral blood. The origin of the receptors is a man in his 70s with COVID-19, enrolled during active disease. Both conserved end residues are part of each CDR3. Fields, in order: clone size, J gene, V gene, D gene, CDR3 DNA, CDR3 protein. A D gene is named only where the DNA matches it firmly. Not all rows give a size; the values are once, few, many and, for expanded clones, a class.

NA	TRBJ2-2	TRBV2	TRBD1	TGTGCCAGCATGGACAGGTCGAACACCGGGGAGCTGTTTTTT	CASMDRSNTGELFF
NA	TRBJ2-5	TRBV24-1	NA	TGTGCCACCAGTTCCATGGGGCACCAAGAGACCCAGTACTTC	CATSSMGHQETQYF
NA	TRBJ1-1	TRBV27	TRBD1	TGTGCCAGCAGTTCGTGGACAGGCACTGAAGCTTTCTTT	CASSSWTGTEAFF
few	TRBJ2-1	TRBV6-1	TRBD2	TGTGCCAGCAGTGGGGTAGAGCGGGGCCTCCGGAATGAGCAGTTCTTC	CASSGVERGLRNEQFF
NA	TRBJ1-2	TRBV19	NA	TGTGCCAGTAGTAGAACAGGAAGAGCTAACTATGGCTACACCTTC	CASSRTGRANYGYTF
NA	TRBJ1-6	TRBV25-1	NA	TGTGCCAGCAGTGTAGTTAGTTCACCCCTCCACTTT	CASSVVSSPLHF
NA	TRBJ2-1	TRBV27	TRBD1	TGTGCCAGCAGACCAACCTCCTCCGGGACAGGGTCCAATGAGCAGTTCTTC	CASRPTSSGTGSNEQFF
NA	TRBJ2-7	TRBV5-4	NA	TGTGCCAGCAGCTTCGGCGGTTTAGCCTACGAGCAGTACTTC	CASSFGGLAYEQYF
few	TRBJ1-4	TRBV10-2	NA	TGCGCCAGCAGTGAGTCGACTCAGCGATCGAAACTGTTTTTT	CASSESTQRSKLFF
once	TRBJ2-1	TRBV3-1/TRBV3-2	TRBD2	TGTGCCAGCAGCAATACGGGACTAGCGGGTCGTGAGCAGTTCTTC	CASSNTGLAGREQFF
NA	TRBJ1-2	TRBV9	NA	TGTGCCAGCAGCGTAGAGGGGGTGAAATCTAACTATGGCTACACCTTC	CASSVEGVKSNYGYTF
once	TRBJ2-7	TRBV9	NA	TGTGCCAGCAGCCCCGGACTGTTCCTAGACGAGCAGTACTTC	CASSPGLFLDEQYF
NA	TRBJ1-2	TRBV5-4	NA	TGTGCCAGCAGCTTGGATCCGAGGGTTAACTATGGCTACACCTTC	CASSLDPRVNYGYTF
few	TRBJ2-3	TRBV4-2	TRBD2	TGTGCCAGCAGCCAAGTGGCGGGGGGCCATAGGGATACGCAGTATTTT	CASSQVAGGHRDTQYF
NA	TRBJ2-2	TRBV5-1	TRBD1	TGCGCCAGCAGCTTCTTCGGACAGGGGGTTGGCACCGGGGAGCTGTTTTTT	CASSFFGQGVGTGELFF
NA	TRBJ2-2	TRBV19	NA	TGTGCCAGTAAAACCCTGGGTCAGGGCCAAGGGGAGCTGTTTTTT	CASKTLGQGQGELFF
NA	TRBJ1-1	TRBV7-6	NA	TGTGCCAGCAGCTACATAGGCGGAGTTATGAACACTGAAGCTTTCTTT	CASSYIGGVMNTEAFF
NA	TRBJ1-2	TRBV12-3/TRBV12-4	NA	TGTGCCAGCAGTACATCGAACTATGGCTACACCTTC	CASSTSNYGYTF
NA	TRBJ1-1	TRBV5-1	TRBD1	TGCGCCAGCAGCACCAGGGGGCTCGGGAACACTGAAGCTTTCTTT	CASSTRGLGNTEAFF
NA	TRBJ1-4	TRBV28	NA	TGTGCCAGCAGTTTATTCTCTCCTAGGAATGAAAAACTGTTTTTT	CASSLFSPRNEKLFF
NA	TRBJ1-5	TRBV5-1	NA	TGCGCCAGCAGTACAGGGTTGGGTCAGCCCCAGCATTTT	CASSTGLGQPQHF
NA	TRBJ2-3	TRBV24-1	TRBD2	TGTGCCACCAGTGGCCCTAGCGGGAGGGCCACAGATACGCAGTATTTT	CATSGPSGRATDTQYF
few	TRBJ2-2	TRBV7-9	NA	TGTGCCAGCAGCTTCAGCGGACCCGGGGAGCTGTTTTTT	CASSFSGPGELFF
NA	TRBJ2-1	TRBV7-8	TRBD1	TGTGCCAGCAGCCCGGGACAGGGGGCCGGTGAGCAGTTCTTC	CASSPGQGAGEQFF
many	TRBJ2-5	TRBV10-2	TRBD2	TGCGCCAGCAGGGGGCCTAGCGGGGGCCCCGGGGAGACCCAGTACTTC	CASRGPSGGPGETQYF
NA	TRBJ1-5	TRBV27	NA	TGTGCCAGCAGTTTATGGCAGGGAAGCAATCAGCCCCAGCATTTT	CASSLWQGSNQPQHF
NA	TRBJ1-1	TRBV6-4	TRBD1	TGTGCCAGCAGTGACTCAGGACAGGGGAACACTGAAGCTTTCTTT	CASSDSGQGNTEAFF
NA	TRBJ1-2	TRBV19	TRBD1	TGTGCCAGTAGTACCGACAGGGACTATGGCTACACCTTC	CASSTDRDYGYTF
NA	TRBJ2-2	TRBV7-8	NA	TGTGCCAGCAGCCGCGGGGCGGGGTTGGACACCGGGGAGCTGTTTTTT	CASSRGAGLDTGELFF
many	TRBJ2-1	TRBV5-4	NA	TGTGCCAGCAGCCCTCGGGGACTGGGAAACAATGAGCAGTTCTTC	CASSPRGLGNNEQFF
NA	TRBJ1-5	TRBV6-1	NA	TGTGCCAGCAGTCGGACAGACAGCAATCAGCCCCAGCATTTT	CASSRTDSNQPQHF
NA	TRBJ1-1	TRBV5-1	NA	TGCGCCAGCAGCTTGGAAACAGGATCAGGGGCTTTCTTT	CASSLETGSGAFF
NA	TRBJ1-5	TRBV4-1	TRBD1	TGCGCCAGCAGCCAAGGGCCAGGGGGCGCGAGGGGCAATCAGCCCCAGCATTTT	CASSQGPGGARGNQPQHF
NA	TRBJ2-1	TRBV11-2	TRBD1	TGTGCCAGCAGCTTTGGGACAGGGTATGGATATGAGCAGTTCTTC	CASSFGTGYGYEQFF
NA	TRBJ1-5	TRBV2	NA	TGTGCCAGCAGTCCTACAGGGAGGGATCAGCCCCAGCATTTT	CASSPTGRDQPQHF
NA	TRBJ1-2	TRBV4-1	NA	TGCGCCAGCAACCAAATCATCACAGATAACTATGGCTACACCTTC	CASNQIITDNYGYTF
NA	TRBJ2-2	TRBV5-1	TRBD2	TGCGCCAGCAGCTCGGCACCCGGGAGGTTTACCGGGGAGCTGTTTTTT	CASSSAPGRFTGELFF
once	TRBJ1-3	TRBV4-3	TRBD1	TGCGCCAGCAGCCAAGATGGCTTCCCGACAGGGGGGGACACCATATATTTT	CASSQDGFPTGGDTIYF
NA	TRBJ1-3	TRBV5-1	NA	TGCGCCAGCAGCTTGGCCGGGAGCTCTGGAAACACCATATATTTT	CASSLAGSSGNTIYF
NA	TRBJ2-1	TRBV11-3	TRBD2	TGTGCCAGCAGCTTAGATCCGGGTGGGACTAGCGGGGGGGCTCAGCAGTTCTTC	CASSLDPGGTSGGAQQFF
once	TRBJ2-7	TRBV10-3	NA	TGTGCCATCAGGAATTCACCTGGACTGTCCACTTCTTACGAGCAGTACTTC	CAIRNSPGLSTSYEQYF
NA	TRBJ1-5	TRBV30	NA	TGTGCCTGGAGTACCCGGGAGAATCAGCCCCAGCATTTT	CAWSTRENQPQHF